The 14 T cell receptor beta chains presented below share a single source sample, sequenced in a study of technical replicates of blood from a few donors. Measured with immunoSEQ multiplex PCR; TCRdb has only the in-frame clones, and not every one. This table has some 70,000 clones, 80% to 95% appearing once. Material for sequencing was PBMCs. Receptors were obtained from a human donor in good health. Some clones in this sample may be carry-over from other donors' samples.

The rearrangement joins TRBV7-2 to TRBJ1-2, with unresolved D. Germline-derived CDR1 and CDR2 are SGHTA and FQGNSA. V was clipped by 5 bases and J by 1 base, with 14 bases between them. CDR3 size: 15 residues. The DNA for the CDR3 is TGTGCCAGCAGCCCGCAAAGAACAGTTAACTATGGCTACACCTTC. Its translation: CASSPQRTVNYGYTF.

The chain links TRBV4-2 to TRBJ1-5; no clear D. The CDR3 is 17 amino acids. Germline loops: CDR1 LGHNA, CDR2 YNFKEQ. V shed 3 bases and J shed 6 bases, with 21 bases lying between them. The CDR3 is CASSQDLGFEAGQPQHF. The CDR3 nucleotides are TGTGCCAGCAGCCAGGACTTAGGTTTCGAGGCGGGTCAGCCCCAGCATTTT.

J is TRBJ1-5 and V is TRBV6-5; 10 nucleotides match TRBD1. J was trimmed by 7 bases and V by 5 bases; bases with no gene match: 8. The germline V gene has CDR1 MNHEY and CDR2 SVGAGI. The CDR3 length is 15 residues. CDR3 in amino acids: CASSKRGQGNQPQHF. The DNA for the CDR3 is TGTGCCAGCAGTAAACGGGGACAGGGGAACCAGCCCCAGCATTTT.

The genes are TRBV7-2 and TRBJ1-2, with TRBD1 identical over 7 bases. The CDR3 is made up of 15 amino acids. The V and J ends lost 5 bases and 3 bases, in that order; junction bases with no gene match: 9. Germline lookup yields CDR1 SGHTA and CDR2 FQGNSA. CDR3 DNA: TGTGCCAGCAGCCCCTTAGGACAGGCCTACTATGGCTACACCTTC. Its translation is CASSPLGQAYYGYTF.

V is TRBV5-1 and J is TRBJ2-7, with 7 nucleotides matching TRBD2. The CDR3 extends over 14 amino acids. Germline V lookup: CDR1 SGHRS, CDR2 YFSETQ. J gave up 6 bases and V 1 base, and 7 bases lay outside the gene matches. The CDR3: CASSLRDYAREQYF. In DNA, the CDR3 is TGCGCCAGCAGCTTGCGGGACTACGCTCGCGAGCAGTACTTC.

The chain joins TRBV6-1 to TRBJ2-1; D is perhaps TRBD2 (6 bases). V was shortened by 8 bases and J by 1 base, with 15 bases between the two germline ends. Germline assignment: CDR1 MNHNS and CDR2 SASEGT. CDR3 length: 15 amino acids. CDR3 amino acids: CASGLYAGSYNEQFF. The DNA for the CDR3 is TGTGCCAGCGGCCTTTATGCGGGGTCCTACAATGAGCAGTTCTTC.

The J gene is TRBJ1-1, the V gene TRBV7-8; D is uncertain. The CDR3 sequence is 14 residues long. In germline, CDR1 is SGHVS, CDR2 FQNEAQ. Trimming removed 2 bases at V and 5 bases at J, with 12 bases between. The CDR3 spells CASSLTRGGTEAFF. CDR3 in DNA: TGTGCCAGCAGCTTAACGAGAGGAGGAACTGAAGCTTTCTTT.

This CDR3 reads CASSTRTSGDQFF. The DNA for the CDR3 is TGTGCCAGTAGTACCCGGACTAGCGGGGACCAGTTCTTC. The chain employs TRBV19 and TRBJ2-1; 12 bases line up with TRBD2. The V gene's germline CDR1 is LNHDA and CDR2 SQIVND (reference sequence). The V gene end was trimmed by 4 bases and the J gene end by 13 bases; junction bases not matched to a gene: 5. CDR3 length: 13 residues.

Judged by abundance, this clone is medium-sized. The chain carries TRBV7-6 and TRBJ1-5, with unresolved D. The V gene's germline CDR1 is SGHVS and CDR2 FNYEAQ. V lost 2 bases and J lost 7, with 6 bases in between. This CDR3 has 12 residues. CDR3 loop: CASSLPGQPQHF. DNA of the CDR3: TGTGCCAGCAGCTTACCTGGCCAGCCCCAGCATTTT.

The V and J genes are TRBV9 and TRBJ2-2, with TRBD2 matching over 7 bases. This CDR3 contains 15 residues. J lost 5 bases, V lost 3 bases, and 7 bases had no gene match. CDR1 is SGDLS, CDR2 YYNGEE, per germline. This CDR3 reads CASSARTSRTGELFF. The CDR3 DNA reads TGTGCCAGCAGCGCGAGGACTAGTAGGACCGGGGAGCTGTTTTTT.

The gene calls are TRBV7-9 and TRBJ1-1; D possibly corresponds to TRBD1 (5 bases). Trimming cost V 1 base and J 7 bases, with 7 bases left between them. Germline V CDR1 and CDR2: SEHNR, FQNEAQ (reference sequence). The CDR3 is 12 amino acids. The CDR3 reads CASSLGQLEAFF. DNA of the CDR3: TGTGCCAGCAGCTTAGGACAGCTTGAAGCTTTCTTT.

With respect to this clone: In the same sample, other DNA sequences code for this CDR3. This chain uses TRBV18 with TRBJ2-1, with 10 nucleotides matching TRBD2. The V and J ends lost 3 bases and 3 bases, in that order; junction bases with no gene match: 2. This CDR3 has 15 amino acids. Germline lookup yields CDR1 KGHSH and CDR2 LQKENI. CDR3 DNA sequence: TGTGCCAGCTCACCTCGGACTAGCGGCTACAATGAGCAGTTCTTC. Amino acids: CASSPRTSGYNEQFF.

The V gene is TRBV15, the J gene TRBJ1-3; D unclear. V was cut by 0 bases and J by 4 bases, with 13 bases left in between. The CDR3 is 16 amino acids. Germline loops: CDR1 LNHNV, CDR2 YYDKDF (reference sequence). CDR3 in DNA: TGTGCCACCAGCAGAGATGTCGGCAGGCAAGGAAACACCATATATTTT. Amino acids: CATSRDVGRQGNTIYF.

The genes are TRBV5-1 and TRBJ1-4; D remains unclear. V was cut by 6 bases and J by 4 bases, with 13 bases left in between. The CDR3 extends over 14 amino acids. Germline values: CDR1 SGHRS, CDR2 YFSETQ. CDR3 nucleotides: TGCGCCAGCACCCGTAACGGGGATAATGAAAAACTGTTTTTT. Translating it yields CASTRNGDNEKLFF. The variable domain in full, with the rest retrieved from reference TRBV5-1 and TRBJ1-4, is KAGVTQTPRYLIKTRGQQVTLSCSPISGHRSVSWYQQTPGQGLQFLFEYFSETQRNKGNFPGRFSGRQFSNSRSEMNVSTLELGDSALYLCASTRNGDNEKLFFGSGTQLSVL.